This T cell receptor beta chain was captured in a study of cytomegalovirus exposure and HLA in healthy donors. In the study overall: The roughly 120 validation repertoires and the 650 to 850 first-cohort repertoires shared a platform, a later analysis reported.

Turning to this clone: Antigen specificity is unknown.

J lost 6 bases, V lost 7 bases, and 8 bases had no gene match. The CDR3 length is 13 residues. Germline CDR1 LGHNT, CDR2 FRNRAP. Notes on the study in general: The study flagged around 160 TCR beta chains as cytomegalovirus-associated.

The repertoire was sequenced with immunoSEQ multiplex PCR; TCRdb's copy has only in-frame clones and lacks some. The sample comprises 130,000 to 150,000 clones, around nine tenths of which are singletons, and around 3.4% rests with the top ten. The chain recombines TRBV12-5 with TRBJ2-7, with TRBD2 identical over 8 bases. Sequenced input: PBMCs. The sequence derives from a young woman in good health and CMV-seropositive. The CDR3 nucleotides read TGTGCTAGTGAGCTGACTAGCGTGGGCGAGCAGTACTTC. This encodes CASELTSVGEQYF.